Reported below is one T cell receptor (beta chain). The antigen is not known. Just one base apart from a much larger clone, this may be a read error. This record comes from a study of glioma-infiltrating T cells. Study-wide findings and caveats: CDR3 overlap between tissue and blood was very small. Gliomas, especially low-grade, showed above-expected tissue-blood divergence; non-neoplastic patients showed below.

The iRepertoire nested amplicon-rescue multiplex PCR amplified TCR alpha and beta CDR3s from RNA. For one-step reverse transcription and amplification, roughly 95-400 ng of tissue mRNA or PBMC total RNA was used. Each CDR3 protein gets one entry after TCRdb re-called the multiplex PCR reads with MiXCR. The sample lists roughly 200,000 distinct CDR3 sequences, roughly 45% occurring once. Per the germline V gene, CDR1 is LGHDT and CDR2 is YNNKEL (reference sequence). V dropped 1 base and J dropped 8; count of bases not matched to a gene: 13. This CDR3 region has 17 residues. Sequencing used glioma tissue, nonneoplastic brain tissue, or PBMCs (not recorded which). This chain uses TRBV3-1 with TRBJ2-1, with TRBD2 identical over 8 bases. The receptor comes from a human donor with low-grade glioma or glioblastoma, undergoing nonglioma brain surgery, or in good health (not recorded which). CDR3 residues: CASSQGITLAVVDEQFF. The CDR3 DNA sequence: TGTGCCAGCAGCCAAGGAATTACACTAGCGGTAGTGGATGAGCAGTTCTTC.